This T cell receptor beta chain was captured in a study of cytomegalovirus exposure and HLA in healthy donors. Study-wide points: A later analysis, which compared TCR beta chains of equal frequency, found the HLA-associated ones more clonally expanded.

This clone was detected once. Its antigen remains unidentified. Primers: 60 Vbeta forward and 13 Jbeta reverse. Measured with immunoSEQ multiplex PCR; TCRdb has only the in-frame clones, and not every one. The sample contains 250,000 to 350,000 clones, roughly 70% of which appear only once. This clonotype was sampled from a female donor in good health and CMV-seronegative. The sequencing input was PBMCs.

The CDR3, as DNA: TGTGCCAGTATGCCTGGGGGGGGTCTTAGGAACACTGAAGCTTTCTTT. It specifies CASMPGGGLRNTEAFF. The chain has TRBV19 and TRBJ1-1; tentative D call: TRBD1 (5 bases). With 7 bases removed from V and 1 base from J, the gap between germline ends came to 19 bases. The V gene's germline CDR1 is LNHDA and CDR2 SQIVND (reference sequence). This CDR3 comprises 16 residues. Variable domain in full (rest from reference TRBV19 and TRBJ1-1): DGGITQSPKYLFRKEGQNVTLSCEQNLNHDAMYWYRQDPGQGLRLIYYSQIVNDFQKGDIAEGYSVSREKKESFPLTVTSAQKNPTAFYLCASMPGGGLRNTEAFFGQGTRLTVV.